These T cell receptor beta chains were read from a single sample in a study of response to subunit inactivated influenza vaccine. TCRdb ran MiXCR on the RT-PCR reads and lists one entry per CDR3 protein. The table shows approximately 530,000 distinct CDR3 sequences, with roughly 13% occurring only once. The sequencing here drew on PBMCs from blood, taken about 6 weeks after vaccination. These receptors originate from a middle-aged man who received an inactivated influenza vaccine. Both conserved end residues are part of each CDR3. A D gene is named only where the DNA matches it firmly. Clone size is given for some rows only: seen once, a few or many times, or a class if the clone is expanded.

clone_size	d_call	j_call	v_call	cdr3_aa	cdr3_nt
-	TRBD1	TRBJ1-2	TRBV7-2	CASSFRQGAQGYTF	TGTGCCAGCAGCTTCAGACAGGGGGCGCAGGGCTACACCTTC
few	-	TRBJ2-2	TRBV6-1	CASRPMGVGRTGELFF	TGTGCCAGCAGACCTATGGGGGTCGGCCGCACCGGGGAGCTGTTTTTT
few	-	TRBJ2-2	TRBV24-1	CATSELRDAGPGELFF	TGTGCCACCAGTGAGCTCAGGGATGCAGGACCCGGGGAGCTGTTTTTT
few	-	TRBJ2-7	TRBV28	CASSNYGNSYEQYF	TGTGCCAGCAGCAATTACGGGAATTCCTACGAGCAGTACTTC
few	TRBD1	TRBJ2-7	TRBV28	CASSSGTGFAYEQYF	TGTGCCAGCAGTTCGGGGACAGGTTTCGCCTACGAGCAGTACTTC
few	-	TRBJ2-2	TRBV28	CASSLWGRISTGELFF	TGTGCCAGCAGTTTATGGGGCAGGATCAGCACCGGGGAGCTGTTTTTT
-	-	TRBJ1-2	TRBV12-3/TRBV12-4	CASSPGGENYGYTF	TGTGCCAGCAGTCCCGGAGGGGAGAACTATGGCTACACCTTC
few	TRBD1	TRBJ1-1	TRBV20-1	CRGGQPNTEAFF	TGCAGGGGGGGACAGCCGAACACTGAAGCTTTCTTT
many	-	TRBJ1-6	TRBV20-1	CSARTTGSPSPLHF	TGCAGTGCTAGGACGACTGGCTCTCCTTCACCCCTCCACTTT
-	-	TRBJ2-7	TRBV14	CASSQEGTGVYFYEQYF	TGTGCCAGCAGCCAAGAAGGTACCGGGGTCTACTTCTACGAGCAGTACTTC
-	TRBD1	TRBJ1-2	TRBV15	CATSRGHGQGDYGYTF	TGTGCCACCAGCAGAGGGCATGGACAGGGGGACTATGGCTACACCTTC
many	TRBD2	TRBJ2-3	TRBV20-1	CSARLAESTDTQYF	TGCAGTGCCCGACTAGCGGAGTCCACAGATACGCAGTATTTT
few	TRBD2	TRBJ2-1	TRBV20-1	CSASGTSGRAGHEQFF	TGCAGTGCGTCCGGGACTAGCGGGAGGGCCGGGCATGAGCAGTTCTTC
-	-	TRBJ1-2	TRBV11-3	CASSLNRGYGYTF	TGTGCCAGCAGCTTAAACAGAGGATATGGCTACACCTTC
-	-	TRBJ2-7	TRBV2	CASSDPGSYEQYF	TGTGCCAGCAGTGACCCCGGCTCCTACGAGCAGTACTTC
few	-	TRBJ2-7	TRBV6-4	CASRRAKYEQYF	TGTGCCAGCAGGAGGGCCAAATACGAGCAGTACTTC
few	-	TRBJ1-2	TRBV12-3/TRBV12-4	CASSLSGVRYGYTF	TGTGCCAGCAGTTTAAGTGGGGTTCGCTATGGCTACACCTTC
few	TRBD1	TRBJ2-4	TRBV7-8	CASSLQTQGAKNIQYF	TGTGCCAGCAGCTTACAGACCCAGGGGGCGAAAAACATTCAGTACTTC
-	-	TRBJ2-7	TRBV9	CASSVRPSGYEQYF	TGTGCCAGCAGCGTAAGGCCGAGCGGGTACGAGCAGTACTTC
-	-	TRBJ1-4	TRBV30	CAWSVLYNSEKLFF	TGTGCCTGGAGTGTACTTTACAATAGTGAAAAACTGTTTTTT
few	-	TRBJ2-5	TRBV4-3	CASSQGLLNQETQYF	TGCGCCAGCAGCCAAGGCTTGTTGAACCAAGAGACCCAGTACTTC
-	TRBD2	TRBJ2-1	TRBV25-1	CASSASAGRGGYNEQFF	TGTGCCAGCAGTGCCAGCGCTGGGCGGGGGGGATATAATGAGCAGTTCTTC
few	-	TRBJ2-4	TRBV2	CASTRPDGNIQYF	TGTGCCAGCACTCGGCCGGACGGAAACATTCAGTACTTC
-	-	TRBJ2-1	TRBV28	CASSLIGNNEQFF	TGTGCCAGCAGTTTAATTGGAAACAATGAGCAGTTCTTC
-	-	TRBJ2-1	TRBV29-1	CSVGLAPSSYNEQFF	TGCAGCGTTGGACTGGCTCCGAGCTCCTACAATGAGCAGTTCTTC
few	-	TRBJ2-1	TRBV6-5	CASSYKGFF	TGTGCCAGCAGTTATAAGGGGTTCTTC
few	TRBD1	TRBJ2-3	TRBV10-3	CAIKNRGLSDTQYF	TGTGCCATCAAGAACAGGGGGCTTTCAGATACGCAGTATTTT
many	TRBD2	TRBJ2-1	TRBV12-3/TRBV12-4	CASSSFRGVKYNEQFF	TGTGCCAGCAGTTCCTTCCGGGGGGTAAAATACAATGAGCAGTTCTTC
-	-	TRBJ2-1	TRBV28	CASSLLSGSPSYNEQFF	TGTGCCAGCAGTTTATTATCGGGGTCCCCTAGCTACAATGAGCAGTTCTTC
few	-	TRBJ1-1	TRBV20-1	CSAPDGKNTEAFF	TGCAGTGCTCCCGACGGAAAGAACACTGAAGCTTTCTTT
-	-	TRBJ2-1	TRBV6-5	CASSYSSLSPSSYNEQFF	TGTGCCAGCAGTTACTCGAGCCTATCTCCGAGCTCCTACAATGAGCAGTTCTTC
-	-	TRBJ1-6	TRBV20-1	CSARVGGDSSPLHF	TGCAGTGCTAGAGTAGGGGGGGATTCTTCACCCCTCCACTTT
many	-	TRBJ2-5	TRBV4-3	CASSQGGETQYF	TGCGCCAGCAGCCAAGGCGGGGAGACCCAGTACTTC
-	TRBD2	TRBJ2-1	TRBV7-9	CASSLVSTSGRNEQFF	TGTGCCAGCAGCTTGGTCTCTACTAGCGGCCGCAATGAGCAGTTCTTC
few	-	TRBJ2-2	TRBV6-5	CASSYPGLRTGELFF	TGTGCCAGCAGTTACCCGGGACTGAGGACCGGGGAGCTGTTTTTT
few	-	TRBJ1-1	TRBV2	CASSENRKNTEAFF	TGTGCCAGCAGTGAAAATAGGAAGAACACTGAAGCTTTCTTT
-	TRBD2	TRBJ2-1	TRBV6-1	CASRTSLAVSSYNEQFF	TGTGCCAGCAGGACTTCGCTAGCGGTTAGCTCCTACAATGAGCAGTTCTTC
many	-	TRBJ2-5	TRBV5-6	CASSLGGTQETQYF	TGTGCCAGCAGTTTAGGAGGGACCCAAGAGACCCAGTACTTC
many	-	TRBJ1-3	TRBV12-3/TRBV12-4	CASTWATGSGNTIYF	TGTGCCAGCACTTGGGCGACAGGCTCTGGAAACACCATATATTTT
few	-	TRBJ2-5	TRBV15	CATSRFSWETQYF	TGTGCCACCAGCAGATTCTCATGGGAGACCCAGTACTTC